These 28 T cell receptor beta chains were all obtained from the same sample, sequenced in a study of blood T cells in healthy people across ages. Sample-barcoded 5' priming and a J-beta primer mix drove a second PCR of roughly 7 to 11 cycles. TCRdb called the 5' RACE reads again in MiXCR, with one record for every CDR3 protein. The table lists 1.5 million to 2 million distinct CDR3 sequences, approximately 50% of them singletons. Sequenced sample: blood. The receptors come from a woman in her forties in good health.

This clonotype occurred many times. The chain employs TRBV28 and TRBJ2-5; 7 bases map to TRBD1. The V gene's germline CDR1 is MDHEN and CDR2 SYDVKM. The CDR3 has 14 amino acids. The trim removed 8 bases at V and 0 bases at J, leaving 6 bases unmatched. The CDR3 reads CASSPRGYQETQYF. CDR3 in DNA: TGTGCCAGCTCCCCCAGGGGGTACCAAGAGACCCAGTACTTC.

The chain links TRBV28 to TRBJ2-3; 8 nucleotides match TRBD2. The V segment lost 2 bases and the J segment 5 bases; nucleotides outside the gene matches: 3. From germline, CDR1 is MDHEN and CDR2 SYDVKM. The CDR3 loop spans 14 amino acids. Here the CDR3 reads CASSLETSEDTQYF. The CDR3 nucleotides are TGTGCCAGCAGTTTAGAGACTAGCGAAGATACGCAGTATTTT.

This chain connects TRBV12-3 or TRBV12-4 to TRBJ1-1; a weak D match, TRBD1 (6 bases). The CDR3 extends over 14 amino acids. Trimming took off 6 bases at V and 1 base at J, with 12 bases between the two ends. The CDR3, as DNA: TGTGCCAGCAGGTTCACAGGGAGGAACACTGAAGCTTTCTTT. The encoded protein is CASRFTGRNTEAFF.

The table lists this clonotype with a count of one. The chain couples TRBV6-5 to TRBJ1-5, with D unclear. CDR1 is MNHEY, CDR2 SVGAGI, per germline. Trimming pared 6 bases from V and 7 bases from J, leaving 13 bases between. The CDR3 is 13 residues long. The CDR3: CASRATRGQPQHF. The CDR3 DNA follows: TGTGCCAGCAGGGCTACACGGGGACAGCCCCAGCATTTT.

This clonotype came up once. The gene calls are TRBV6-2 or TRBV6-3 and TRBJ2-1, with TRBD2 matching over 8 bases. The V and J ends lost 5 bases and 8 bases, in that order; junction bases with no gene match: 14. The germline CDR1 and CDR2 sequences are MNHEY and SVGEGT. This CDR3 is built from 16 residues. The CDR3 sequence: CASSIGLAVGFDEQFF. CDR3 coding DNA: TGTGCCAGCAGTATTGGACTAGCTGTGGGGTTCGATGAGCAGTTCTTC.

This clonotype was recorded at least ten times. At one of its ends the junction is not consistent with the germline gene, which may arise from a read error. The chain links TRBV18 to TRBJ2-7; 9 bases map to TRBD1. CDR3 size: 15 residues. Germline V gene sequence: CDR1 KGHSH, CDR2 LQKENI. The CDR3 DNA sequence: TGCGCCAGCAGCCCAGGGACAGGGCCCTCCTACGAGCAGTACTTC. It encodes CASSPGTGPSYEQYF.

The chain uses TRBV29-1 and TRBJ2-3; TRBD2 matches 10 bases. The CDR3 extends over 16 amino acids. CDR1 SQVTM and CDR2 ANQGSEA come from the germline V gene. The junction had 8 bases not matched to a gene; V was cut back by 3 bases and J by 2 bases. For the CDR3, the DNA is TGCAGCGTTGACCGGCTAGCGGGGGCCTTCACAGATACGCAGTATTTT. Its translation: CSVDRLAGAFTDTQYF.

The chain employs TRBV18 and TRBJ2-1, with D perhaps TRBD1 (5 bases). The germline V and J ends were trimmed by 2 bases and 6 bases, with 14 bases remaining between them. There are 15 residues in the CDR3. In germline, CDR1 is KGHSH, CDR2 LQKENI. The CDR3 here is CASSPIQGPRNEQFF. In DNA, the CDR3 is TGTGCCAGCTCACCAATCCAGGGTCCGCGCAATGAGCAGTTCTTC.

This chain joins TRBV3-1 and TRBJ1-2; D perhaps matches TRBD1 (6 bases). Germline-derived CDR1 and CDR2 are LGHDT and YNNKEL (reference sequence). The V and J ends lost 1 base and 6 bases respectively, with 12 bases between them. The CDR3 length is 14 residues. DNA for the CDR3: TGTGCCAGCAGCCAAGGGTCAGGGGCCCATGGCTACACCTTC. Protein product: CASSQGSGAHGYTF.

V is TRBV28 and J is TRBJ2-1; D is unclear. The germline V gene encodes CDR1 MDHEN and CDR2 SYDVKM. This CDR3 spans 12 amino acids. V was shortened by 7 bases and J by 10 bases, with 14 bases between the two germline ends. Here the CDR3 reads CASTVRLGEQFF. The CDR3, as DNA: TGTGCCAGCACCGTCCGGCTAGGAGAGCAGTTCTTC.

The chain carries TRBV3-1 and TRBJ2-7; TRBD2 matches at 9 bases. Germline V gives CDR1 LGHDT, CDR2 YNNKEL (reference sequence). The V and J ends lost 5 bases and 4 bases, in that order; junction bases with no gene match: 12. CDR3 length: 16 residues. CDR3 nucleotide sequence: TGTGCCAGCAGCTCTTGGAGTAGCGGGGGAAGGTACGAGCAGTACTTC. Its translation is CASSSWSSGGRYEQYF.

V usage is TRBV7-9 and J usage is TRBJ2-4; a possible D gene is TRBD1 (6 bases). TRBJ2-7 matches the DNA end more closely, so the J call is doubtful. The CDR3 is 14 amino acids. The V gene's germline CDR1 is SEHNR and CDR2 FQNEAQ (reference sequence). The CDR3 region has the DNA TGTGCCAGCAGCTTTGGGGGCCCCTACTACGAGCAGTACTTC. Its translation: CASSFGGPYYEQYF.

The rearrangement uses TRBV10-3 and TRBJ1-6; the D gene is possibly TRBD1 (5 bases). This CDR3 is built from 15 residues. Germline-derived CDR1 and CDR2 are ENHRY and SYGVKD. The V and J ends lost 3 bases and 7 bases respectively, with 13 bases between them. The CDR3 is CAISDTDTQNSPLHF. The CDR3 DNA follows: TGTGCCATCAGTGACACGGACACCCAAAATTCACCCCTCCACTTT.

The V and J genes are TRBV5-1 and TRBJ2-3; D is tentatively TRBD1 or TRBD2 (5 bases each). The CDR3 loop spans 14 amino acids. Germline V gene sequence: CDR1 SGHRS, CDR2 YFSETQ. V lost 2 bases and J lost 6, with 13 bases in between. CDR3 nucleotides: TGCGCCAGCAGCTTCCGGGACCCCGTGGATACGCAGTATTTT. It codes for CASSFRDPVDTQYF.

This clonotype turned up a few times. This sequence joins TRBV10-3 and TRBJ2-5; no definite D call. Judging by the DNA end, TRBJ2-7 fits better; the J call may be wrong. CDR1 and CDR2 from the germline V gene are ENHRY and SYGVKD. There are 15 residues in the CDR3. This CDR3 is CAISETDSVRYEQYF. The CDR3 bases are TGTGCCATCAGTGAGACTGACTCGGTGAGGTACGAGCAGTACTTC.

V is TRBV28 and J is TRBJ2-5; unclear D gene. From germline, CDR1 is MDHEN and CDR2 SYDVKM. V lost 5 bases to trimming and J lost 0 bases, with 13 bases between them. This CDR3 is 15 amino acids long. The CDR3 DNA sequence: TGTGCCAGCAGTGCGCAAATGACTCACCAAGAGACCCAGTACTTC. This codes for CASSAQMTHQETQYF.

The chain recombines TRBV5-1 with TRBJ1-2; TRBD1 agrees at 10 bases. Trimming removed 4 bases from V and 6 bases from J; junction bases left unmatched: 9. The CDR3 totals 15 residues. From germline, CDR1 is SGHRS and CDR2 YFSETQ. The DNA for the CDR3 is TGCGCCAGCAGCCGACCGGGACAGGGGTTCGATGGCTACACCTTC. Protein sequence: CASSRPGQGFDGYTF.

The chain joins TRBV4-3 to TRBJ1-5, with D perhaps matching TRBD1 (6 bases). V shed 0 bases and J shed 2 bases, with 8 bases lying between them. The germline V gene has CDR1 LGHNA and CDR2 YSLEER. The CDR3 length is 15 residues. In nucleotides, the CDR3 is TGCGCCAGCAGCCAAGAACCAGGGGGCAATCAGCCCCAGCATTTT. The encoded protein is CASSQEPGGNQPQHF.

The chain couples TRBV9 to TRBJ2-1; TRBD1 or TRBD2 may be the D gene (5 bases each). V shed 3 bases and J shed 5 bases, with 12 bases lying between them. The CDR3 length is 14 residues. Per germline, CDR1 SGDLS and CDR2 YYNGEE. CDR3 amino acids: CASSGSWGNNEQFF. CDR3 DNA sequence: TGTGCCAGCAGCGGATCCTGGGGGAACAATGAGCAGTTCTTC.

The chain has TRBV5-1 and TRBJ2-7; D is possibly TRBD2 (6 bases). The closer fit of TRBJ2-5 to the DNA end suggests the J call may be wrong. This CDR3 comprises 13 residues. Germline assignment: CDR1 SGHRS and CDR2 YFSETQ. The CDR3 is CASSLGEVKTQYF. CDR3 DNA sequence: TGCGCCAGCAGTCTAGGGGAGGTGAAGACCCAGTACTTC.

The CDR3 reads CASSPDPSGEKLFF. Written as DNA, the CDR3 is TGTGCCAGCAGCCCGGACCCATCGGGTGAAAAACTGTTTTTT. The V gene is TRBV7-2, the J gene TRBJ1-4; D gene ambiguous. There are 14 residues in the CDR3. The germline V gene has CDR1 SGHTA and CDR2 FQGNSA. The V gene lost 5 bases and the J gene lost 7 bases, with 14 bases spanning the gap.

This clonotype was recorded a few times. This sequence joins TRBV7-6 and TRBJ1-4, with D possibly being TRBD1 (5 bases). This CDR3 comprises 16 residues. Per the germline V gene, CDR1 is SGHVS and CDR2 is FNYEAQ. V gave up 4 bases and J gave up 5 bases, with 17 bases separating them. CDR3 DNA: TGTGCCAGCAGCTACCCTGGGGCGGGAGGAAATGAAAAACTGTTTTTT. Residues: CASSYPGAGGNEKLFF.

The CDR3 DNA follows: TGTGCCAGCAGCTTACTTCGAGACAGGCAAAGCTACACCTTC. Amino acids: CASSLLRDRQSYTF. This chain uses TRBV12-3 or TRBV12-4 with TRBJ1-2; D is perhaps TRBD1 (6 bases). The CDR3 is made up of 14 amino acids. The V end was cut by 6 bases, the J end by 9 bases, with 20 bases between.

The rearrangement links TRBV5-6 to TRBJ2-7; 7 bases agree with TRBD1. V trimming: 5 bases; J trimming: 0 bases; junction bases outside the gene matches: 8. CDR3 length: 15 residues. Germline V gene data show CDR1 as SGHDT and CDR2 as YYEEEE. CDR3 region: CASSGFGTDSYEQYF. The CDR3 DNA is TGTGCCAGCAGTGGATTTGGGACAGACTCCTACGAGCAGTACTTC.

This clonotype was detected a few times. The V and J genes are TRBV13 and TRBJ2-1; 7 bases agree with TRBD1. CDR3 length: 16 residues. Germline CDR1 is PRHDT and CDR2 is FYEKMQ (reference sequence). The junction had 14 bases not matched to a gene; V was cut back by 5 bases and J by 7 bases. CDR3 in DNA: TGTGCCAGCAGCCCCGGAAGGGACAGTGGTGGAAATGAGCAGTTCTTC. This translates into CASSPGRDSGGNEQFF.

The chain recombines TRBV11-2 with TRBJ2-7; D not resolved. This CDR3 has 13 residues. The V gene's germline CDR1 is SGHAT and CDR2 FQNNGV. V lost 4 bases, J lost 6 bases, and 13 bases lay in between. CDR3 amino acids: CASSSDPLVEQYF. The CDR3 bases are TGTGCCAGCAGCTCTGATCCATTGGTCGAGCAGTACTTC.

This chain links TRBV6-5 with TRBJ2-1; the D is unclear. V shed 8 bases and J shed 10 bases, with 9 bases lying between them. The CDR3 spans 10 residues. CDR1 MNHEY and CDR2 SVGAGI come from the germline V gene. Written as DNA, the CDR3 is TGTGCCAGCGGGGAATTCGAGCAGTTCTTC. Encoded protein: CASGEFEQFF.

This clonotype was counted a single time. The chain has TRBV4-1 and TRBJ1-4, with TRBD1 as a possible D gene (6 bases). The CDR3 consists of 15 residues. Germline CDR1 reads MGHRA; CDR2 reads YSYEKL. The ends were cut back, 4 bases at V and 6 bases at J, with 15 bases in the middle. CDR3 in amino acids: CASSLSRGRDEKLFF. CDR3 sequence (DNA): TGCGCCAGCAGCCTGAGCCGGGGGCGTGATGAAAAACTGTTTTTT.